This T cell receptor (beta chain) appears in the sequencing data of a study of blood T cell repertoires in COVID-19. As for the study in general: PBMCs, B-cell-depleted T cells, or T cells provided the cDNA or gDNA that made up the material.

As originally analysed: Reference gene primer amplification yielded estimated nucleated cell counts. The method was immunoSEQ multiplex PCR; TCRdb's version includes in-frame clones alone and lacks a portion of them. D and trimming were read from the DNA, whereas the V and J calls and clone size are those reported in that table. The sample holds 95,000 to 150,000 clones; around 82% are singletons and the top ten take roughly 5.5%. Germline V lookup: CDR1 MGHRA, CDR2 YSYEKL. V was cut by 1 base and J by 4 bases, with 19 bases left in between. CDR3 length: 17 residues. Sequencing input: peripheral blood. This TCR derives from a man older than 75 with active or convalescent COVID-19. The rearrangement joins TRBV4-1 to TRBJ1-2; TRBD1 is a possible D gene (5 bases). CDR3 sequence reads: CASSQALRQGELYGYTF. CDR3 bases: TGCGCCAGCAGCCAAGCCCTCAGGCAGGGCGAACTCTATGGCTACACCTTC.